A selection of T cell receptor beta chains follows, all from one sample in a study of molecular identifiers for immune sequencing clone quantification. TCRdb passed the PCR reads through MiXCR, listing each CDR3 protein once. The repertoire consists of roughly 630,000 distinct CDR3 sequences, with roughly 25% occurring once and the leading ten covering about 0.81%. Sequencing was carried out using naive CD8+ T cells from blood, with Jurkat cell RNA spiked in. Receptor source: a human donor in good health. Some libraries in this study had Jurkat cell RNA spiked in. Each CDR3 is given with its conserved first and last residue. Fields, in order: V gene, clone size, D gene, J gene, CDR3 DNA, CDR3 protein. A D gene is named only where the DNA matches it firmly. Clone size, where shown, is once, few, many, or a class for clones that have expanded.

TRBV5-1	many	TRBD1	TRBJ2-7	TGCGCCAGCAGCGAATGGACAGGGAGCTCCTACGAGCAGTACTTC	CASSEWTGSSYEQYF
TRBV20-1	few	.	TRBJ2-3	TGCAGTGCTTACCTTAGGCTTAGCACAGATACGCAGTATTTT	CSAYLRLSTDTQYF
TRBV5-1	many	TRBD2	TRBJ2-5	TGCGCCAGCGGGACTAGCGGGGGGGCCGGTGAGACCCAGTACTTC	CASGTSGGAGETQYF
TRBV6-6	.	.	TRBJ2-5	TGTGCCAGCAATACCTATGGGGGGCACCAAGAGACCCAGTACTTC	CASNTYGGHQETQYF
TRBV24-1	.	TRBD1	TRBJ2-1	TGTGCCACCAGTGATTCCTCTGGACCCATGGACAGGGTCCATGAGCAGTTCTTC	CATSDSSGPMDRVHEQFF
TRBV5-1	few	.	TRBJ2-7	TGCGCCAGCAGCTTAATGCCGGTCTACGAGCAGTACTTC	CASSLMPVYEQYF
TRBV7-9	many	.	TRBJ2-1	TGTGCCAGCAGCTCTCCCTACAGGTCCTACAATGAGCAGTTCTTC	CASSSPYRSYNEQFF
TRBV5-4	few	.	TRBJ1-2	TGTGCCAGCAGCTTGGAGTCAGGGCACTATGGCTACACCTTC	CASSLESGHYGYTF
TRBV27	.	.	TRBJ2-6	TGTGCCAGCAGTTTAATAGGCCTCTTCTCTGGGGCCAACGTCCTGACTTTC	CASSLIGLFSGANVLTF
TRBV7-9	few	.	TRBJ2-7	TGTGCCAGCAGCGCCAGACTTGAAGGCGAGCGGTACTTC	CASSARLEGERYF
TRBV5-6	many	.	TRBJ1-2	TGTGCCAGCAGCTCGGTCCGAGTAGGGTTAAGCTATGGCTACACCTTC	CASSSVRVGLSYGYTF
TRBV28	many	.	TRBJ2-5	TGTGCCAGCAGTTTTCACTACCGTCAGGGTACGGAGACCCAGTACTTC	CASSFHYRQGTETQYF
TRBV27	.	.	TRBJ2-7	TGTGCCAGCAGTGCTCATGAGGTTAGGGGCCCAACCTACGAGCAGTACTTC	CASSAHEVRGPTYEQYF
TRBV5-1	many	.	TRBJ2-1	TGCGCCAGCAGCCCGAACCTACAATATGAGCAGTTCTTC	CASSPNLQYEQFF
TRBV7-9	many	TRBD2	TRBJ2-3	TGTGCCAGCAGGTCGACTAGCGGGAGGTTGGGGCCGCCAGATACGCAGTATTTT	CASRSTSGRLGPPDTQYF
TRBV7-9	many	TRBD1	TRBJ1-1	TGTGCCAGCAGCACACAGGGGGCGACCTGGGCTGAAGCTTTCTTT	CASSTQGATWAEAFF
TRBV7-7	few	.	TRBJ2-5	TGTGCTAGCAGCTTAGAAGTAGGACCTCAAGAGACCCAGTACTTC	CASSLEVGPQETQYF
TRBV5-6	.	TRBD2	TRBJ2-3	TGTGCCAGCAGCCCCGGGGTAGCGGGAGGGCGTACAGATACGCAGTATTTT	CASSPGVAGGRTDTQYF
TRBV20-1	few	TRBD2	TRBJ2-1	TGCAGTGCTAGGAATCGCGGGGGGAATTTTAATGAGCAGTTCTTC	CSARNRGGNFNEQFF
TRBV3-1	few	.	TRBJ2-3	TGTGCCAGCAGCCAAGCTACACGGGCGGGATGGGGCACAGATACGCAGTATTTT	CASSQATRAGWGTDTQYF
TRBV13	many	.	TRBJ2-7	TGTGCCAGCAGCCCGGACGGACGGTTCTACGAGCAGTACTTC	CASSPDGRFYEQYF
TRBV12-3/TRBV12-4	many	.	TRBJ2-3	TGTGCCAGCAGTCCCCCCGGGAGAAACACAGATACGCAGTATTTT	CASSPPGRNTDTQYF
TRBV4-1	many	.	TRBJ2-6	TGCGCCAGCAGCCAAGGAGAAGGTACTGGGGCCAACGTCCTGACTTTC	CASSQGEGTGANVLTF
TRBV27	many	.	TRBJ1-1	TGTGCCAGCAGCTTATCCGTCCGGACTGAAGCTTTCTTT	CASSLSVRTEAFF
TRBV20-1	few	.	TRBJ2-1	TGCAGTGCTAGAGTGTCTGAGCAGTTCTTC	CSARVSEQFF
TRBV5-1	many	.	TRBJ1-1	TGCGCCAGCAGCTTGGCAAGTATGCCGAACACTGAAGCTTTCTTT	CASSLASMPNTEAFF
TRBV3-1	.	.	TRBJ1-5	TGTGCCAGCAGCCAAGATATTAGGGGGGCCGGGAATCAGCCCCAGCATTTT	CASSQDIRGAGNQPQHF
TRBV4-3	.	TRBD1	TRBJ2-7	TGCGCCAGCAGCCCTAAGGAGACAGGGCAACAGTACTTC	CASSPKETGQQYF
TRBV7-9	.	.	TRBJ2-1	TGTGCCAGCAGCTTAGATAGCGTCCGATTCTACAATGAGCAGTTCTTC	CASSLDSVRFYNEQFF
TRBV5-6	many	.	TRBJ2-7	TGTGCCAGCAGCTTGGCCTTCCTCGTCTACGAGCAGTACTTC	CASSLAFLVYEQYF
TRBV12-3/TRBV12-4	few	TRBD1	TRBJ2-3	TGTGCCAGCAGTTCGCACTGGGGAAGGACAGGGGGGATTAAGGATACGCAGTATTTT	CASSSHWGRTGGIKDTQYF
TRBV24-1	few	TRBD1	TRBJ2-5	TGTGCCACGACCGGGACAGGGATTCAAGAGACCCAGTACTTC	CATTGTGIQETQYF
TRBV28	.	TRBD2	TRBJ2-5	TGTGCCAGCAGTTTAGAAATAGCGGGAGTTGGGGAGACCCAGTACTTC	CASSLEIAGVGETQYF
TRBV3-1	many	TRBD2	TRBJ2-2	TGTGCCAGCAGCCAAGTAGCGGGAAACACCGGGGAGCTGTTTTTT	CASSQVAGNTGELFF
TRBV6-2/TRBV6-3	many	.	TRBJ2-7	TGTGCCAGCAGAACGATCGGTCCCAGATACGAGCAGTACTTC	CASRTIGPRYEQYF
TRBV6-1	.	TRBD1	TRBJ1-5	TGTGCCAGCAGGCAGGGGGATAGCAATCAGCCCCAGCATTTT	CASRQGDSNQPQHF
TRBV6-5	.	.	TRBJ2-1	TGTGCCAGCAGTTACTCGAACCTACCAGGCGATGAGCAGTTCTTC	CASSYSNLPGDEQFF
TRBV12-3/TRBV12-4	few	.	TRBJ2-3	TGTGCCAGCAGTTTTGCCGGGACCACAGATACGCAGTATTTT	CASSFAGTTDTQYF
TRBV7-9	many	.	TRBJ2-2	TGTGCCAGCAGCCCGGCCTTGGAGCTGTTTTTT	CASSPALELFF